The 24 T cell receptor beta chains below all came from one sample that was sequenced in a study of tumor-infiltrating lymphocytes in primary liver carcinoma. A constant-region primer served to make TCR beta cDNA from roughly 460 ng total RNA. Nested multiplex PCR, run for three rounds with slightly modified ARM-PCR, yielded TCR beta libraries. In the first two PCR rounds, TRBV1-TRBV30 forward primers were paired with a C-beta reverse primer, and each round lasted roughly 9 cycles. Each CDR3 protein gets one entry after TCRdb re-called the multiplex PCR reads with MiXCR. Of about 300,000 distinct CDR3 sequences in the sample, approximately 65% were seen once. For blood RNA, unsorted whole blood served as the source, and germline DNA was extracted too. Material for sequencing was peripheral blood. These receptors were collected from a man aged 40-50 years with primary liver carcinoma and hepatitis B virus infection.

With regard to this clonotype: A junction boundary mismatches the germline segment, possibly from a read error. CDR3 nucleotides: TGCGTCAGCAACTCCGGGCCCCGGGCCCTCTACAATGAGCAGTTCTTC. Residues: CVSNSGPRALYNEQFF. The V gene is TRBV10-2, the J gene TRBJ2-1; D gene uncertain. Germline V gene lookup returns CDR1 WSHSY and CDR2 SAAADI. The length of the CDR3 is 16 residues.

The rearrangement uses TRBV11-1 and TRBJ2-5; unclear D gene. CDR1 is SGHAT and CDR2 is FQDESV in the germline V gene (reference sequence). Trimming pared 3 bases from V and 4 bases from J, leaving 9 bases between. The CDR3 totals 13 residues. CDR3 loop: CASSFGSRETQYF. In DNA, the CDR3 is TGTGCCAGCAGCTTTGGATCCCGAGAGACCCAGTACTTC.

Regarding this clonotype: An end of the junction does not agree with germline; a read error may underlie this. The chain joins TRBV12-3 or TRBV12-4 to TRBJ1-1; D not certain. This CDR3 has 13 residues. The CDR3 coding sequence is TGTGTCAGCAGTTGGGGAGGTCGCACTGAAGCCTTCTTT. Translating it yields CVSSWGGRTEAFF.

This clonotype has ten or more counts. The V call is TRBV12-5, the J call TRBJ2-1, with 9 bases lining up with TRBD2. The CDR3 runs to 17 residues. CDR1 and CDR2 from the germline V gene are LGHNT and FRNRAP. J lost 2 bases, V lost 2 bases, and 7 bases had no gene match. CDR3: CASGLQQTSGTYNEQFF. DNA of the CDR3: TGTGCTAGTGGTTTGCAACAGACTAGCGGAACCTACAATGAGCAGTTCTTC.

This clonotype was detected many times. V is TRBV12-3 or TRBV12-4 and J is TRBJ2-5; D unclear. This CDR3 has 15 residues. V was trimmed by 2 bases and J by 2 bases, leaving 12 bases between them. CDR3 sequence: CASSLRATLQETQYF. CDR3 DNA sequence: TGTGCCAGCAGTTTAAGGGCGACCCTTCAAGAGACCCAGTACTTC.

There are many counts of this clonotype. J is TRBJ1-4 and V is TRBV4-3; unclear D gene. This CDR3 contains 15 residues. The germline V and J ends were trimmed by 0 bases and 2 bases, with 7 bases remaining between them. Germline CDR1 is LGHNA and CDR2 is YSLEER. The CDR3 here is CASSQDGVTNEKLFF. The CDR3 DNA reads as TGCGCCAGCAGCCAAGACGGGGTCACTAATGAAAAACTGTTTTTT.

A single count supports this clonotype. A clone one base away is much larger, so this may be a read error. The chain is built from TRBV6-2 or TRBV6-3 and TRBJ2-1, with TRBD2 matching over 9 bases. Germline CDR1 and CDR2: MNHEY and SVGEGT. The CDR3 is 15 residues long. The CDR3 loop is CASSPRLADYSEQFF. The CDR3 DNA sequence: TGTGCCAGCAGCCCCAGACTAGCGGATTACAGTGAGCAGTTCTTC.

To note about this clonotype: Germline is not matched at one junction end, which may reflect a read error. This sequence joins TRBV28 and TRBJ1-6, with D uncertain. There are 14 residues in the CDR3. Germline CDR1 MDHEN, CDR2 SYDVKM. The CDR3 protein is CAGSFTEVKSPLHF. Here the CDR3 DNA reads TGTGCCGGCAGTTTTACTGAGGTGAAATCACCCCTCCACTTT.

This clonotype was observed a handful of times. The chain combines TRBV5-1 with TRBJ2-3, with D tentatively TRBD2 (6 bases). V was clipped by 1 base and J by 5 bases, with 14 bases between them. Germline V gives CDR1 SGHRS, CDR2 YFSETQ. There are 15 residues in the CDR3. Written as DNA, the CDR3 is TGCGCCAGCAGCTTGCTGAGGGGAGGTCAAGATACGCAGTATTTT. Translation gives CASSLLRGGQDTQYF.

This clonotype was picked up many times. The CDR3 is CASSYRGLAGDNEQFF. DNA for the CDR3: TGTGCCAGCAGTTACAGGGGACTAGCGGGAGATAATGAGCAGTTCTTC. The chain joins TRBV6-2 or TRBV6-3 to TRBJ2-1; 14 bases align to TRBD2. Germline lookup yields CDR1 MNHEY and CDR2 SVGEGT. Unmatched junction bases numbered 4, after V lost 2 bases and J lost 7 bases. The CDR3 contains 16 residues.

This chain joins TRBV6-1 and TRBJ1-6, with 8 bases that match TRBD1. This CDR3 is 17 amino acids long. Per the germline V gene, CDR1 is MNHNS and CDR2 is SASEGT. Trimming at V came to 3 bases and at J to 7 bases, leaving 11 bases not matched to a gene. CDR3 coding DNA: TGTGCCAGCAGTGATTGGGAGACAGGGGCTTTCAATTCACCCCTCCACTTT. Protein sequence: CASSDWETGAFNSPLHF.

This sequence joins TRBV5-5 and TRBJ2-2, with 7 bases fitting TRBD1. The CDR3 loop spans 15 amino acids. V trimming: 4 bases; J trimming: 6 bases; junction bases outside the gene matches: 9. CDR1 and CDR2 from the germline V gene are SGHKS and YYEKEE (reference sequence). Written as DNA, the CDR3 is TGTGCCAGCAGCCCAGGGACAGTAGGGTCCGGGGAGCTGTTTTTT. Amino acid sequence: CASSPGTVGSGELFF.

For this clonotype: One base away lies a much larger clone, so this may be a sequencing read error. The chain employs TRBV6-5 and TRBJ2-3; 7 bases line up with TRBD2. The CDR3 covers 15 residues. CDR1 and CDR2 (germline): MNHEY, SVGAGI. The CDR3 loop reads CASSRSPFRGDMQYF. CDR3 in DNA: TGTGCCAGCAGTAGGAGCCCCTTCCGGGGGGATATGCAGTATTTT.

This clonotype has only a few counts. V usage is TRBV6-6 and J usage is TRBJ1-4; 10 positions agree with TRBD1. J gave up 3 bases and V 7 bases, and 8 bases lay outside the gene matches. Germline CDR1 MNHNY, CDR2 SVGAGI (reference sequence). The CDR3 consists of 16 residues. Written as DNA, the CDR3 is TGTGCCAGCAACGACAGGGGGCTAAGGGCTAATGAAAAACTGTTTTTT. Its protein product is CASNDRGLRANEKLFF.

This clonotype was counted between two and nine times. The genes are TRBV30 and TRBJ2-2; 7 bases align to TRBD2. Germline V CDR1 and CDR2: GTSNPN, SVGIG (reference sequence). The junction had 8 bases not matched to a gene; V was cut back by 4 bases and J by 6 bases. The CDR3 sequence is 14 residues long. The CDR3 region has the DNA TGTGCCTGGAACCTGGGAGGGGCGGCCGGGGAGCTGTTTTTT. It yields the protein CAWNLGGAAGELFF.

On this clonotype: With a much larger clone just one base away, this may be a read error. The genes are TRBV4-1 and TRBJ2-1; D is perhaps TRBD2 (5 bases). V lost 8 bases, J lost 2 bases, and 25 bases lay in between. CDR1 and CDR2 from the germline V gene are MGHRA and YSYEKL. This CDR3 is built from 18 residues. Written as DNA, the CDR3 is TGCGCCAGCGGCCCTGTCACGGGTACACGGCGGGCCTACAATGAGCAGTTCTTC. This codes for CASGPVTGTRRAYNEQFF.

This chain links TRBV28 with TRBJ1-5; D is undetermined. The V end was cut by 2 bases, the J end by 4 bases, with 15 bases between. Germline CDR1 and CDR2: MDHEN and SYDVKM. The CDR3 has 16 amino acids. CDR3 coding DNA: TGTGCCAGCAGTTTAGGTGGAGTAAGGAGGAATCAGCCCCAGCATTTT. This codes for CASSLGGVRRNQPQHF.

The chain has TRBV5-6 and TRBJ2-7, with 10 bases identical to TRBD2. V lost 1 base and J lost 6; bases outside the gene matches: 4. In germline, CDR1 is SGHDT, CDR2 YYEEEE. This CDR3 has 14 amino acids. CDR3 DNA sequence: TGTGCCAGCAGCTTGCCTAGCGGGAGTTCCGAGCAGTACTTC. This sequence encodes CASSLPSGSSEQYF. The entire variable domain, with the rest obtained from reference TRBV5-6 and TRBJ2-7, is as follows: DAGVTQSPTHLIKTRGQQVTLRCSPKSGHDTVSWYQQALGQGPQFIFQYYEEEERQRGNFPDRFSGHQFPNYSSELNVNALLLGDSALYLCASSLPSGSSEQYFGPGTRLTVT.

A note on this clonotype: An end of the junction does not agree with germline; a read error may underlie this. This chain joins TRBV14 and TRBJ2-2; D possibly corresponds to TRBD1 (6 bases). The CDR3 has 19 residues. The germline gives CDR1 SGHDN, CDR2 FVKESK. The DNA for the CDR3 is TGCGCCAGCAGCCTCCGGTCGGCGAAACAGGGTCAGAACACCGGGGAGCTGTTTTTT. Its protein product is CASSLRSAKQGQNTGELFF.

Concerning this clonotype: This could be a read error, since a much larger clone is one nucleotide away. The chain carries TRBV6-2 or TRBV6-3 and TRBJ2-1; 10 nucleotides agree with TRBD2. The CDR3 runs 18 residues. Per the germline V gene, CDR1 is MNHEY and CDR2 is SVGEGT. CDR3 nucleotides: TGTGTCAGCAGACAACGTAATCTTCAGCGGGAGGGTCTTGAGGAGCAGTTCTTC. This codes for CVSRQRNLQREGLEEQFF.

Comments on this clonotype: This may be a read error: a much more frequent sequence differs by one nucleotide. This chain links TRBV6-5 with TRBJ2-3, with TRBD2 as a possible D gene (5 bases). Germline CDR1 and CDR2: MNHEY and SVGAGI. The CDR3 extends over 17 amino acids. Here the CDR3 reads CVSSYGSSLTSQDTQYF. CDR3 bases: TGTGTCAGCAGTTACGGGTCTAGCCTAACCTCCCAAGATACGCAGTATTTT.

To note about this clonotype: With a much larger clone just one base away, this may be a read error. The chain joins TRBV4-2 to TRBJ2-7; D not resolved. Germline V lookup: CDR1 LGHNA, CDR2 YNFKEQ. The CDR3 is 16 residues long. The CDR3 nucleotides read TGTGTCAGCAGCCAAGAAGGGCAGACCAGCTCCTACGAGCAGTACTTC. This sequence encodes CVSSQEGQTSSYEQYF.

To note about this clonotype: A much larger clonotype is one base distant, so this may be a read error. This chain joins TRBV7-8 and TRBJ2-7; either TRBD1 or TRBD2 may supply D (5 bases each). The CDR3 is 14 amino acids. The V end lost 4 bases, the J end lost 1 base, and 11 bases lay between the germline ends. CDR1 SGHVS and CDR2 FQNEAQ come from the germline V gene. Here the CDR3 reads CASSYRDQSYEQYF. The CDR3 DNA is TGTGCCAGCAGCTACCGGGACCAGTCCTACGAGCAGTACTTC.

As to this clonotype: Since a much larger clone is just one base distant, this may be a read error. The chain uses TRBV12-3 or TRBV12-4 and TRBJ2-7; TRBD1 or TRBD2 may be the D gene (5 bases each). Trimming stripped 3 bases from V and 6 bases from J, with 12 bases between. This CDR3 region has 13 residues. This chain's CDR3 is CASSFYHGGEQYF. The DNA of the CDR3 is TGTGCCAGCAGTTTCTACCATGGGGGCGAGCAGTACTTC.